This T cell receptor (beta chain) originates from a study of T-cell reconstitution after alpha-beta-depleted transplantation in children. Molecular barcoding with unique molecular identifiers was used for the TCRbeta library. A single record per CDR3 protein comes from TCRdb applying MiXCR to the PCR reads. This repertoire shows some 290,000 distinct CDR3 sequences, 23% found once; its top ten account for about 10%. This clonotype appeared a few times. Its antigen is currently unknown. Regarding the study as a whole: Expanded graft clones, several hundred of them, were reportedly the source of alpha-beta T cells about two months after transplant. Among T cells one year after transplant, newly produced cells accounted for most counts and diversity. Surviving recipient T cells and thymic progenitors underlay high day-60 TCRbeta diversity in some patients.

The sample here was PBMCs, mostly from graft donor cells, taken 180 days after TCRalphabeta/CD19-depleted stem cell transplant. The source of this sequence is a male patient younger than 18 who had a stem cell transplant for acute lymphoblastic leukemia, so the T cells may come from the graft donor.

The CDR3 DNA sequence: TGCAGTGCTAAACAGAATGAGCAGTTCTTC. Encoded protein: CSAKQNEQFF. V usage is TRBV20-1 and J usage is TRBJ2-1; D gene uncertain. CDR1 is DFQATT and CDR2 is SNEGSKA in the germline V gene (reference sequence). CDR3 size: 10 residues. Trimming took 4 bases from V and 7 from J, leaving 5 bases between them.